Below, 32 T cell receptor beta chains from the same sample are listed, as sequenced in a study of cytomegalovirus exposure and HLA in healthy donors (dated by TCRdb to about 2017). The method was the immunoSEQ multiplex PCR assay. The multiplex PCR relied on a mix of 60 forward primers for TCR Vbeta segments and 13 reverse primers for TCR Jbeta segments. This immuneACCESS table, as held by TCRdb, lists in-frame sequences with V and J called but not all clones. Of the missing ones, under half trace to an unresolved V gene in checked studies; the others have no known cause. Within this sample are roughly 190,000 clones, with about four fifths of them counted one time only. The ten largest clones take up 1.5% to 2% of the sample. Sequenced input: PBMCs. The receptors originated from a woman in her forties or fifties in good health and CMV-seronegative.

The sample holds a few counts of this clone. The rearrangement links TRBV2 to TRBJ1-1; 9 bases map to TRBD1. Germline CDR1 is SNHLY and CDR2 is FYNNEI. The CDR3 runs 11 residues. The ends lost 10 bases at V and 6 bases at J; junction bases unmatched: 3. The CDR3: CAIQGASEAFF. The CDR3 DNA reads TGTGCCATACAGGGGGCATCTGAAGCTTTCTTT.

The gene calls are TRBV6-1 and TRBJ1-5, with D tentatively TRBD1 (5 bases). Germline values: CDR1 MNHNS, CDR2 SASEGT. The CDR3 has 15 residues. The V gene lost 3 bases and the J gene lost 5 bases, with 14 bases spanning the gap. The CDR3 coding sequence is TGTGCCAGCAGTGAGGACAATTATAGGGATCAGCCCCAGCATTTT. Translating gives CASSEDNYRDQPQHF.

This chain joins TRBV5-6 and TRBJ2-7; D not resolved. The germline V gene encodes CDR1 SGHDT and CDR2 YYEEEE. This CDR3 region has 14 residues. Trimming took 2 bases from V and 3 from J, leaving 12 bases between them. The CDR3 spells CASSLGVALYEQYF. In DNA form, the CDR3 reads TGTGCCAGCAGCTTAGGAGTCGCACTCTACGAGCAGTACTTC. The full variable domain, completed using reference TRBV5-6 and TRBJ2-7, is DAGVTQSPTHLIKTRGQQVTLRCSPKSGHDTVSWYQQALGQGPQFIFQYYEEEERQRGNFPDRFSGHQFPNYSSELNVNALLLGDSALYLCASSLGVALYEQYFGPGTRLTVT.

The chain uses TRBV11-3 and TRBJ2-3; D is possibly TRBD1 (6 bases). The CDR3 has 15 residues. Trimming took 5 bases from V and 1 from J, leaving 13 bases between them. Germline loops: CDR1 SGHNT, CDR2 YENEEA. The CDR3 DNA reads TGTGCCAGCAGCCTACTGGGGGCCGGCACAGATACGCAGTATTTT. It yields the protein CASSLLGAGTDTQYF.

The CDR3 loop is CASSLVRGGMNEQFF. CDR3 bases: TGTGCCAGCAGCTTAGTGCGGGGGGGCATGAATGAGCAGTTCTTC. J is TRBJ2-1 and V is TRBV11-2, with 9 bases identical to TRBD2. The CDR3 consists of 15 residues. Germline V lookup: CDR1 SGHAT, CDR2 FQNNGV. V dropped 1 base and J dropped 7; count of bases not matched to a gene: 5. Full variable domain (outside the CDR3, taken from reference TRBV11-2 and TRBJ2-1): EAGVAQSPRYKIIEKRQSVAFWCNPISGHATLYWYQQILGQGPKLLIQFQNNGVVDDSQLPKDRFSAERLKGVDSTLKIQPAKLEDSAVYLCASSLVRGGMNEQFFGPGTRLTVL.

The CDR3 DNA reads as TGTGCCAGCACCCCGAGTGGGGCTAGCGGGGGGGCTTACTACAATGAGCAGTTCTTC. Translation gives CASTPSGASGGAYYNEQFF. This rearrangement joins TRBV11-2 to TRBJ2-1; 12 bases agree with TRBD2. Per germline, CDR1 SGHAT and CDR2 FQNNGV. The CDR3 sequence is 19 residues long. V dropped 7 bases and J dropped 3; count of bases not matched to a gene: 16.

The rearrangement links TRBV6-5 to TRBJ2-2; maybe TRBD1 (5 bases). Germline V gives CDR1 MNHEY, CDR2 SVGAGI. V was pared by 7 bases and J by 6 bases, with 15 bases between. The CDR3 length is 14 residues. The CDR3 is CASTITWGSGELFF. CDR3 sequence (DNA): TGTGCCAGCACTATTACTTGGGGCTCCGGGGAGCTGTTTTTT.

The V call is TRBV19, the J call TRBJ1-3; 7 bases align to TRBD1. In germline, CDR1 is LNHDA, CDR2 SQIVND (reference sequence). Trimming cost V 10 bases and J 0 bases; bases outside gene matches: 9. This CDR3 contains 15 residues. CDR3 DNA: TGTGCCACCCAACTGACAGGGAACTCTGGAAACACCATATATTTT. It specifies CATQLTGNSGNTIYF.

CDR3: CASSIAPGMSTEAFF. The CDR3 bases are TGTGCCAGTAGTATAGCCCCGGGGATGAGCACTGAAGCTTTCTTT. The V gene is TRBV19, the J gene TRBJ1-1; D call uncertain. The V and J ends lost 1 base and 4 bases respectively, with 13 bases between them. Germline assignment: CDR1 LNHDA and CDR2 SQIVND (reference sequence). This CDR3 is built from 15 residues.

The DNA for the CDR3 is TGTGCCAGCAGCTTAGACCTAAAAGCGGCAAAACCCACAGATACGCAGTATTTT. It translates to CASSLDLKAAKPTDTQYF. This chain joins TRBV7-9 and TRBJ2-3, with TRBD2 as a possible D gene (5 bases). Germline lookup yields CDR1 SEHNR and CDR2 FQNEAQ (reference sequence). V was pared by 1 base and J by 2 bases, with 19 bases between. The CDR3 has 18 residues.

The CDR3 sequence is CASSVGTSAGETQYF. Here the CDR3 DNA reads TGTGCCAGCAGCGTAGGGACTAGCGCGGGGGAGACCCAGTACTTC. The chain uses TRBV9 and TRBJ2-5, with 9 bases matching TRBD2. CDR1 is SGDLS, CDR2 YYNGEE, per germline. Losses at the gene ends were 0 bases for V and 5 bases for J; bases not matched to a gene: 5. The CDR3 loop spans 15 amino acids.

This clone appeared a few times. This chain connects TRBV7-6 to TRBJ2-7; 9 bases fit TRBD2. The CDR3 extends over 16 amino acids. CDR1 and CDR2 from the germline V gene are SGHVS and FNYEAQ. Trimming took 0 bases from V and 7 from J; bases not matched to a gene: 10. The chain's CDR3 is CASSLASAGGPGEQYF. Written as DNA, the CDR3 is TGTGCCAGCAGCTTAGCCTCCGCGGGAGGGCCAGGAGAGCAGTACTTC. The full variable domain, with the rest looked up from reference TRBV7-6 and TRBJ2-7, is GAGVSQSPRYKVTKRGQDVALRCDPISGHVSLYWYRQALGQGPEFLTYFNYEAQQDKSGLPNDRFSAERPEGSISTLTIQRTEQRDSAMYRCASSLASAGGPGEQYFGPGTRLTVT.

The CDR3, as DNA: TGCAGCGTTGGACTAGATACGCAGTATTTT. Translated, it gives CSVGLDTQYF. The genes are TRBV29-1 and TRBJ2-3, with D hard to call. The CDR3 runs 10 residues. The germline gives CDR1 SQVTM, CDR2 ANQGSEA. V lost 4 bases, J lost 5 bases, and 4 bases lay in between.

V usage is TRBV4-2 and J usage is TRBJ1-2, with TRBD1 matching 7 bases. This CDR3 has 17 amino acids. V trimming: 2 bases; J trimming: 4 bases; junction bases outside the gene matches: 13. The germline gives CDR1 LGHNA, CDR2 YNFKEQ. Here the CDR3 DNA reads TGTGCCAGCAGCCAAACCCAGGGAAAGGGGGCATCCTATGGCTACACCTTC. Protein: CASSQTQGKGASYGYTF.

The CDR3 nucleotides read TGTGCCAGCAGCCCCCGGGGGGGCGGGGGGTGGAGTGAGCAGTTCTTC. Encoded protein: CASSPRGGGGWSEQFF. This chain uses TRBV7-3 with TRBJ2-1, with TRBD2 matching 8 bases. The germline gives CDR1 SGHTA, CDR2 FQGTGA. Unmatched junction bases numbered 15, after V lost 5 bases and J lost 9 bases. The CDR3 is 16 amino acids.

This clone was observed a single time. The V gene is TRBV30, the J gene TRBJ1-4, with 9 nucleotides matching TRBD1. Unmatched junction bases numbered 8, after V lost 1 base and J lost 8 bases. Germline V gene sequence: CDR1 GTSNPN, CDR2 SVGIG (reference sequence). The CDR3 is 15 residues long. The CDR3 coding sequence is TGTGCCTGGAGTGGGTCGACAGGGGGAAAGGAAAAACTGTTTTTT. Protein: CAWSGSTGGKEKLFF. Complete variable domain (other parts from reference TRBV30 and TRBJ1-4): SQTIHQWPATLVQPVGSPLSLECTVEGTSNPNLYWYRQAAGRGLQLLFYSVGIGQISSEVPQNLSASRPQDRQFILSSKKLLLSDSGFYLCAWSGSTGGKEKLFFGSGTQLSVL.

Here the CDR3 reads CASSLPGQGAGYGYTF. The CDR3 nucleotides read TGTGCCAGCAGTTTACCGGGACAGGGGGCAGGCTATGGCTACACCTTC. The genes are TRBV6-5 and TRBJ1-2; 12 nucleotides agree with TRBD1. CDR3 length equals 16 residues. Germline V CDR1 and CDR2: MNHEY, SVGAGI. Trimming at V came to 4 bases and at J to 4 bases, leaving 7 bases not matched to a gene.

This chain uses TRBV27 with TRBJ1-2; D is perhaps TRBD1 (5 bases). Deletions cut 3 bases from V and 3 bases from J, with 14 bases between. The CDR3 extends over 15 amino acids. Germline-derived CDR1 and CDR2 are MNHEY and SMNVEV (reference sequence). CDR3 in amino acids: CASSLGRDSYYGYTF. The CDR3 DNA is TGTGCCAGCAGTTTGGGACGGGACTCTTACTATGGCTACACCTTC.

V gene TRBV5-1 combines with J gene TRBJ1-5; 7 nucleotides line up with TRBD1. V shed 1 base, J shed 6 bases, and the junction held 4 bases outside the gene matches. CDR1 and CDR2 (germline): SGHRS, YFSETQ. The CDR3 has 14 amino acids. This CDR3 reads CASSLRQGGQPQHF. In DNA, the CDR3 is TGCGCCAGCAGCTTGAGGCAGGGGGGTCAGCCCCAGCATTTT.

In this sample, this clone turned up a few times. The J gene is TRBJ1-2, the V gene TRBV30, with 7 positions matching TRBD1. Losses at the gene ends were 2 bases for V and 4 bases for J; bases not matched to a gene: 4. The length of the CDR3 is 13 residues. Germline assignment: CDR1 GTSNPN and CDR2 SVGIG (reference sequence). CDR3 region: CAWSPTGSYGYTF. The CDR3 DNA is TGTGCCTGGAGTCCGACAGGGAGCTATGGCTACACCTTC.

The rearrangement joins TRBV9 to TRBJ2-1; 14 bases are shared with TRBD2. The CDR3 has 17 amino acids. Trimming took 4 bases from V and 10 from J; bases not matched to a gene: 13. Germline CDR1 SGDLS, CDR2 YYNGEE. In DNA form, the CDR3 reads TGTGCCAGCAGCCCCCACTCGGGACTAGCGGGAGTAAGGGAGCAGTTCTTC. Translating gives CASSPHSGLAGVREQFF.

The V and J genes are TRBV13 and TRBJ2-7; TRBD2 agrees at 12 bases. With 6 bases clipped from V and 4 bases from J, the junction kept 7 bases outside the gene matches. The CDR3 runs to 15 residues. Looked up from germline, CDR1 is PRHDT and CDR2 is FYEKMQ (reference sequence). The CDR3 DNA sequence: TGTGCCAGCAGTTTGGACGGACTAGCGGGGTACGAGCAGTACTTC. It specifies CASSLDGLAGYEQYF.

V gene TRBV7-2 combines with J gene TRBJ1-5; D gene unclear. Trimming took off 4 bases at V and 7 bases at J, with 14 bases between the two ends. The CDR3 spans 14 residues. The germline CDR1 and CDR2 sequences are SGHTA and FQGNSA. Written as DNA, the CDR3 is TGTGCCAGCAGCTCCTATCTCATCGTCCAGCCCCAGCATTTT. Translation: CASSSYLIVQPQHF. The full variable domain, its missing parts supplied by reference TRBV7-2 and TRBJ1-5, is GAGVSQSPSNKVTEKGKDVELRCDPISGHTALYWYRQSLGQGLEFLIYFQGNSAPDKSGLPSDRFSAERTGGSVSTLTIQRTQQEDSAVYLCASSSYLIVQPQHFGDGTRLSIL.

This chain connects TRBV7-9 to TRBJ2-1, with 9 bases matching TRBD1. V shed 3 bases and J 8 bases; nucleotides not matched to a gene: 2. The length of the CDR3 is 13 residues. CDR1 is SEHNR and CDR2 is FQNEAQ in the germline V gene (reference sequence). The CDR3 sequence is CASSLGQGYEQFF. CDR3 sequence (DNA): TGTGCCAGCAGCTTGGGACAGGGCTATGAGCAGTTCTTC.

The V gene is TRBV29-1, the J gene TRBJ2-1, with D possibly TRBD1 on 6 matching bases. Germline lookup yields CDR1 SQVTM and CDR2 ANQGSEA. This CDR3 has 11 amino acids. V lost 5 bases to trimming and J lost 9 bases, with 11 bases between them. The CDR3 region has the DNA TGCAGCGTTCTAGGGGGTCTTGAGCAGTTCTTC. It encodes CSVLGGLEQFF.

The chain recombines TRBV9 with TRBJ2-3, with TRBD2 matching 8 bases. Trimming took 0 bases from V and 2 from J; bases not matched to a gene: 5. Per germline, CDR1 SGDLS and CDR2 YYNGEE. The CDR3 contains 16 residues. The CDR3, as DNA: TGTGCCAGCAGCGTAGCTAGCGGGTTCTACACAGATACGCAGTATTTT. Translating gives CASSVASGFYTDTQYF.

V gene TRBV11-2 combines with J gene TRBJ2-7; possible D gene TRBD2, 7 bases. Per the germline V gene, CDR1 is SGHAT and CDR2 is FQNNGV. Trimming shortened V by 5 bases and J by 7 bases, and 18 bases separated the two germline ends. The CDR3 extends over 14 amino acids. The CDR3 nucleotides are TGTGCCAGCAGCCTCGGGGGGCCCCGCTCGGAGCAGTACTTC. Translating gives CASSLGGPRSEQYF.

The rearrangement uses TRBV5-5 and TRBJ2-7, with TRBD1 identical over 10 bases. The junction had 6 bases not matched to a gene; V was cut back by 2 bases and J by 4 bases. The V gene's germline CDR1 is SGHKS and CDR2 YYEKEE (reference sequence). CDR3 length equals 15 residues. The CDR3 DNA is TGTGCCAGCAGCTTCCTCCGGGACAGGGGATACGAGCAGTACTTC. Encoded protein: CASSFLRDRGYEQYF.

The V and J genes are TRBV7-2 and TRBJ2-3; tentative D call: TRBD2 (6 bases). V was shortened by 5 bases and J by 0 bases, with 6 bases between the two germline ends. This CDR3 spans 13 amino acids. The germline V gene encodes CDR1 SGHTA and CDR2 FQGNSA. As DNA, the CDR3 is TGTGCCAGCAGCCGGGGGAGCACAGATACGCAGTATTTT. This translates into CASSRGSTDTQYF.

Only a few counts were recorded for this clone. The junction departs from germline at one end; a sequencing error may be responsible. The genes are TRBV11-2 and TRBJ2-6; D gene unclear. The CDR3 has 8 residues. CDR1 SGHAT and CDR2 FQNNGV come from the germline V gene. CDR3: CASSRGAF. The CDR3 DNA is TGTGCCAGCAGCCGCGGAGCTTTC.

In DNA form, the CDR3 reads TGTGCCAGCAGCCTCTTCACAGACAGGTCCGAGAAGCAGTTCTTC. It is translated as CASSLFTDRSEKQFF. The chain recombines TRBV14 with TRBJ2-1; D may be TRBD1 (6 bases). This CDR3 has 15 amino acids. The V gene lost 4 bases and the J gene lost 11 bases, with 21 bases spanning the gap. From germline, CDR1 is SGHDN and CDR2 FVKESK.

The V gene is TRBV7-2, the J gene TRBJ2-7; 8 bases are shared with TRBD1. Losses at the gene ends were 3 bases for V and 0 bases for J; bases not matched to a gene: 1. CDR3 length equals 14 residues. CDR1 and CDR2 (germline): SGHTA, FQGNSA. The CDR3 DNA reads TGTGCCAGCAGCTTTGACAGGGGCTCCTACGAGCAGTACTTC. Amino acids: CASSFDRGSYEQYF.